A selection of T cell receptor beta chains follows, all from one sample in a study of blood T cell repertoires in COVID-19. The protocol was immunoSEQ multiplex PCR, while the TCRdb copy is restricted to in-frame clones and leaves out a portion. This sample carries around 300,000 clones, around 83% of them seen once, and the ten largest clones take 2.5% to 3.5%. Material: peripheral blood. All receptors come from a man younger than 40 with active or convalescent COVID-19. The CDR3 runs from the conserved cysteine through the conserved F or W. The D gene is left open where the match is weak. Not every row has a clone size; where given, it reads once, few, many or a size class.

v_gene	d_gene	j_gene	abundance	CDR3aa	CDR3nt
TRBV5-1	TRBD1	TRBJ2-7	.	CASSPGQGAYEQYF	TGCGCCAGCAGCCCAGGACAGGGTGCCTACGAGCAGTACTTC
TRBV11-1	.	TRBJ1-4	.	CASSPRVGNEKLFF	TGTGCCAGCAGCCCTCGTGTCGGTAATGAAAAACTGTTTTTT
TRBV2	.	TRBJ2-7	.	CASSERTLLSYEQYF	TGTGCCAGCAGTGAACGGACACTCCTGTCCTACGAGCAGTACTTC
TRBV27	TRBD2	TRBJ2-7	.	CASSRTSPSGGYEQYF	TGTGCCAGCTCAAGGACTAGCCCCAGTGGGGGATACGAGCAGTACTTC
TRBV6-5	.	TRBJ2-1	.	CASSYRRDSYNEQFF	TGTGCCAGCAGTTACCGCCGGGACTCCTACAATGAGCAGTTCTTC
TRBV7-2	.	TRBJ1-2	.	CASSLAQYGYTF	TGTGCCAGCAGCTTAGCGCAGTATGGCTACACCTTC
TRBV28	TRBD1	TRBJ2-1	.	CASSARDRFNEQFF	TGTGCCAGCAGTGCCCGGGACAGATTCAATGAGCAGTTCTTC
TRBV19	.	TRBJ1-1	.	CASSISVNTEAFF	TGTGCCAGTAGTATTTCGGTGAACACTGAAGCTTTCTTT
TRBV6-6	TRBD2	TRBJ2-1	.	CASSQPGLAGVAFF	TGTGCCAGCAGTCAGCCGGGACTAGCGGGAGTTGCGTTCTTC
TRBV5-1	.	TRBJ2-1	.	CASSQTSTGNNEQFF	TGCGCCAGCAGCCAAACCTCTACAGGGAACAATGAGCAGTTCTTC
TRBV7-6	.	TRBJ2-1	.	CASSLEAGKVSEQFF	TGTGCCAGCAGCTTAGAAGCGGGCAAGGTTTCTGAGCAGTTCTTC
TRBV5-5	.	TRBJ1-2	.	CASSLVGDGYTF	TGTGCCAGCAGCTTGGTGGGAGATGGCTACACCTTC
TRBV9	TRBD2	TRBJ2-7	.	CASSVFPSGMVEQYF	TGTGCCAGCAGCGTATTCCCTAGCGGGATGGTCGAGCAGTACTTC
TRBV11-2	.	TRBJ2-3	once	CASSPRSILVDTQYF	TGTGCCAGCAGCCCGCGATCGATCCTGGTGGATACGCAGTATTTT
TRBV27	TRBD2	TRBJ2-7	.	CASSLAGLAYEQYF	TGTGCCAGCAGTTTAGCGGGACTAGCCTACGAGCAGTACTTC
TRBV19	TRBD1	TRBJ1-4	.	CASSPRRGPNEKLFF	TGTGCCAGTAGTCCCCGGAGGGGGCCTAATGAAAAACTGTTTTTT
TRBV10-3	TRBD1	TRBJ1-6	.	CAISPTTGTDSPLHF	TGTGCCATCAGCCCGACGACAGGGACGGATTCACCCCTCCACTTT
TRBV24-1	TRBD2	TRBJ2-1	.	CATSDLEAGGYNEQFF	TGTGCCACCAGTGATTTGGAGGCGGGGGGGTACAATGAGCAGTTCTTC
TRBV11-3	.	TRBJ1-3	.	CASSLDSYSGNTIYF	TGTGCCAGCAGCTTAGATTCTTACTCTGGAAACACCATATATTTT
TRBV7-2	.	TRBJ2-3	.	CASSLWGLGGDTQYF	TGTGCCAGCAGCTTATGGGGATTGGGGGGAGATACGCAGTATTTT
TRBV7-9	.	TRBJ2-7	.	CASSASGQASYEQYF	TGTGCCAGCAGCGCCTCGGGACAAGCTAGCTACGAGCAGTACTTC
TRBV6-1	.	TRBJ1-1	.	CASSEQGRMNTEAFF	TGTGCCAGCAGTGAACAGGGAAGGATGAACACTGAAGCTTTCTTT
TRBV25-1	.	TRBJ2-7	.	CASSRTPAYEQYF	TGTGCCAGCAGCAGGACACCCGCCTACGAGCAGTACTTC
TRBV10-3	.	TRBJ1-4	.	CATGALGGPNEKLFF	TGTGCCACCGGGGCCCTCGGGGGACCTAATGAAAAACTGTTTTTT
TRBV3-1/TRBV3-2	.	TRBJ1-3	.	CASSQDPVGGNTIYF	TGTGCCAGCAGCCAAGATCCCGTCGGGGGAAACACCATATATTTT
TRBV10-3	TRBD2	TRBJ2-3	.	CASEASGGTDTQYF	TGTGCCTCAGAAGCCAGCGGGGGCACAGATACGCAGTATTTT
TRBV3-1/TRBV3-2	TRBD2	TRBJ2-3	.	CASSQRGSGSPTDTQYF	TGTGCCAGCAGCCAAAGAGGTAGCGGGAGTCCCACAGATACGCAGTATTTT
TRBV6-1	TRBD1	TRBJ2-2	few	CASSEDRGHNGELFF	TGTGCCAGCAGTGAAGACAGGGGGCATAACGGGGAGCTGTTTTTT
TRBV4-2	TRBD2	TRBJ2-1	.	CASSQDSREGPPYNEQFF	TGTGCCAGCAGCCAAGATTCGCGGGAGGGCCCTCCGTACAATGAGCAGTTCTTC
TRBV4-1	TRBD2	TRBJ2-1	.	CASSQVRLARGNEQFF	TGCGCCAGCAGCCAAGTTCGACTAGCGCGAGGCAATGAGCAGTTCTTC
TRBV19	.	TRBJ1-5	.	CASSPPRGLNQPQHF	TGTGCCAGTAGTCCCCCCAGGGGCCTCAATCAGCCCCAGCATTTT
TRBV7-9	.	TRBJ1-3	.	CASSPSAANTIYF	TGTGCCAGCAGCCCCAGTGCGGCGAACACCATATATTTT
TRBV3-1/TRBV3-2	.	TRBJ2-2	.	CASSQDHRSTGELFF	TGTGCCAGCAGCCAAGATCACAGGAGCACCGGGGAGCTGTTTTTT
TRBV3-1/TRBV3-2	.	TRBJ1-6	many	CASSQETGPPLHF	TGTGCCAGCAGCCAAGAGACAGGCCCACCCCTCCACTTT
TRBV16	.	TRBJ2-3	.	CASSPPPGTDTQYF	TGTGCCAGCAGCCCCCCCCCGGGCACAGATACGCAGTATTTT
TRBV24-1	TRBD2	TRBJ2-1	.	CATSDAGTSGDNEQFF	TGTGCCACCAGTGATGCCGGGACTAGCGGTGACAATGAGCAGTTCTTC
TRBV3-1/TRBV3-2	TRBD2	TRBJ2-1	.	CASSQGPPTSGGEGREFF	TGTGCCAGCAGCCAAGGACCGCCGACTAGCGGGGGGGAAGGTAGGGAGTTCTTC
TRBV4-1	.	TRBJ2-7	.	CASSPSVAVSYEQYF	TGCGCCAGCAGCCCCTCAGTAGCGGTGTCCTACGAGCAGTACTTC
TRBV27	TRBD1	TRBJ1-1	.	CASSVLGQGGGEAFF	TGTGCCAGCAGCGTATTGGGACAGGGGGGCGGTGAAGCTTTCTTT
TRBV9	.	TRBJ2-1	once	CASSSPGGGLGWDEQFF	TGTGCCAGCAGCTCCCCAGGGGGGGGACTAGGTTGGGATGAGCAGTTCTTC
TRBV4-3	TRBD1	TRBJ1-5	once	CASSQTGTGNQPQHF	TGCGCCAGCAGCCAAACAGGGACAGGCAATCAGCCCCAGCATTTT
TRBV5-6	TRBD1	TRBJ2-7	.	CASSLEGAALLDEQYF	TGTGCCAGCAGCTTGGAGGGGGCGGCCCTTCTGGACGAGCAGTACTTC
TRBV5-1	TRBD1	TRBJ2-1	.	CASNPRDRYNNEQFF	TGCGCCAGTAACCCCCGGGACAGATACAACAATGAGCAGTTCTTC
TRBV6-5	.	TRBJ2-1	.	CASRREPDNEQFF	TGTGCCAGCCGACGGGAGCCAGACAATGAGCAGTTCTTC
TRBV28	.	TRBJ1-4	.	CASSVTGNLDEKLFF	TGTGCCAGCAGTGTTACAGGGAACTTAGATGAAAAACTGTTTTTT
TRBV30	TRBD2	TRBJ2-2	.	CAWSSGGLGTGELFF	TGTGCCTGGAGTAGCGGGGGGCTAGGAACCGGGGAGCTGTTTTTT
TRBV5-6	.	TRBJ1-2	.	CASSLGLRGDGYTF	TGTGCCAGCAGCTTAGGGCTGCGGGGAGATGGCTACACCTTC
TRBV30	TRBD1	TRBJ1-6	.	CAWSKDRDDSPLHF	TGTGCCTGGAGTAAGGACAGGGATGATTCACCCCTCCACTTT
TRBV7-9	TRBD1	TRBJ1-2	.	CASSFEGRTGPVSGGYTF	TGTGCCAGCAGCTTCGAAGGGAGGACAGGGCCAGTATCTGGTGGCTACACCTTC